These 22 T cell receptor beta chains came from one sample sequenced in a study of lymphopenia after photon versus proton radiotherapy. Assay used: immunoSEQ multiplex PCR; TCRdb lists only in-frame clones, some missing. The sample has some 42,000 clones; about four fifths are singletons. The sample was peripheral blood, taken from a patient treated with proton-based radiotherapy. The source is a woman between 65 and 79 years old with pancreatic cancer.

The rearrangement uses TRBV7-2 and TRBJ1-2, with D hard to call. Trimming shortened V by 5 bases and J by 5 bases, and 6 bases separated the two germline ends. The CDR3 contains 11 residues. Germline assignment: CDR1 SGHTA and CDR2 FQGNSA. CDR3 in DNA: TGTGCCAGCAGCCGTACATATGGCTACACCTTC. It specifies CASSRTYGYTF.

The J gene is TRBJ2-2, the V gene TRBV10-3, with TRBD1 matching over 8 bases. Germline V gene sequence: CDR1 ENHRY, CDR2 SYGVKD. With V trimmed by 4 bases and J by 1 base, 2 bases remained unmatched. This CDR3 comprises 15 residues. In DNA form, the CDR3 reads TGTGCCATCAGTGGGGGGACAGGGAACACCGGGGAGCTGTTTTTT. Translated, it gives CAISGGTGNTGELFF.

The chain carries TRBV19 and TRBJ1-1; possibly TRBD1 for D (6 bases). Trimming cost V 3 bases and J 3 bases, with 8 bases left between them. CDR3 length: 13 residues. Germline CDR1 and CDR2: LNHDA and SQIVND (reference sequence). In nucleotides, the CDR3 is TGTGCCAGTAGTATGAAGGGGGACACTGAAGCTTTCTTT. It codes for CASSMKGDTEAFF.

CDR3 residues: CASSPTGDGYTF. CDR3 nucleotide sequence: TGTGCCAGCAGCCCCACAGGGGATGGCTACACCTTC. The chain joins TRBV6-6 to TRBJ1-2, with TRBD1 identical over 7 bases. Trimming cost V 6 bases and J 6 bases; bases outside gene matches: 4. The CDR3 consists of 12 residues. Germline CDR1 reads MNHNY; CDR2 reads SVGAGI (reference sequence).

This clone was counted a few times. The V call is TRBV10-3, the J call TRBJ2-3; 11 nucleotides line up with TRBD2. V lost 6 bases to trimming and J lost 2 bases; unmatched junction nucleotides: 7. This CDR3 comprises 16 residues. Per the germline V gene, CDR1 is ENHRY and CDR2 is SYGVKD. The CDR3 spells CAISAGLAGITDTQYF. The CDR3 DNA reads as TGTGCCATCAGCGCAGGACTAGCGGGTATCACAGATACGCAGTATTTT.

This chain uses TRBV19 with TRBJ2-2; 8 bases line up with TRBD1. V was clipped by 6 bases and J by 6 bases; unmatched bases: 9. Germline values: CDR1 LNHDA, CDR2 SQIVND (reference sequence). The CDR3 contains 15 residues. In DNA, the CDR3 is TGTGCCAGTAGATCCCCAGGGGGCCGAGCCGGGGAGCTGTTTTTT. Translated, it gives CASRSPGGRAGELFF. The whole variable domain, filled in from reference TRBV19 and TRBJ2-2, reads DGGITQSPKYLFRKEGQNVTLSCEQNLNHDAMYWYRQDPGQGLRLIYYSQIVNDFQKGDIAEGYSVSREKKESFPLTVTSAQKNPTAFYLCASRSPGGRAGELFFGEGSRLTVL.

The gene calls are TRBV20-1 and TRBJ2-3, with D uncertain. The germline V gene has CDR1 DFQATT and CDR2 SNEGSKA (reference sequence). The CDR3 extends over 8 amino acids. The CDR3 DNA follows: TGCAGGACAGATACGCAGTATTTT. This encodes CRTDTQYF.

This chain joins TRBV19 and TRBJ2-7; tentatively, D is TRBD1 or TRBD2 (7 bases each). The germline gives CDR1 LNHDA, CDR2 SQIVND (reference sequence). This CDR3 is 15 amino acids long. V was cut by 3 bases and J by 8 bases, with 20 bases left in between. The CDR3 region has the DNA TGTGCCAGTAGTATTTTTTCGGGGGGACAGCCAAAGCAGTACTTC. Amino acid sequence: CASSIFSGGQPKQYF.

V is TRBV4-1 and J is TRBJ1-6; possible D gene TRBD1, 5 bases. Between the trimmed V and J ends, which lost 4 bases and 0 bases, there was a span of 16 bases. The germline CDR1 and CDR2 sequences are MGHRA and YSYEKL. The CDR3 is 18 residues long. The CDR3 DNA reads TGCGCCAGCAGCCCCTGGGGGGGGACGAGCTCCTATAATTCACCCCTCCACTTT. Residues: CASSPWGGTSSYNSPLHF.

This chain links TRBV2 with TRBJ2-5; D call uncertain. The CDR3 has 12 amino acids. Germline CDR1 and CDR2: SNHLY and FYNNEI. V gave up 7 bases and J gave up 2 bases, with 8 bases separating them. CDR3 sequence reads: CASIEAQETQYF. The CDR3 DNA reads as TGTGCCAGCATTGAGGCTCAAGAGACCCAGTACTTC.

The chain joins TRBV6-5 to TRBJ2-7; D is uncertain. Looked up from germline, CDR1 is MNHEY and CDR2 is SVGAGI. The V end was cut by 4 bases, the J end by 3 bases, with 4 bases between. The CDR3 spans 11 residues. In nucleotides, the CDR3 is TGTGCCAGCAGTTTTGGCTACGAGCAGTACTTC. Its translation is CASSFGYEQYF.

The genes are TRBV9 and TRBJ2-1; a possible D gene is TRBD2 (5 bases). The V end was cut by 0 bases, the J end by 2 bases, with 12 bases between. The germline CDR1 and CDR2 sequences are SGDLS and YYNGEE. This CDR3 is built from 16 residues. CDR3 coding DNA: TGTGCCAGCAGCGTAGAAATGGGAGTGACCTACAATGAGCAGTTCTTC. Translated, it gives CASSVEMGVTYNEQFF.

Notes on this clone: A read error may account for a junction end that differs from germline. The genes are TRBV4-2 and TRBJ1-6; 9 bases align to TRBD1. The CDR3 is made up of 16 amino acids. Germline CDR1 is LGHNA and CDR2 is YNFKEQ. The CDR3 region has the DNA TGTGCCAGCAGCCAAGATATGACAGGGGGAAATTCACCCCCCCACTTT. This sequence encodes CASSQDMTGGNSPPHF.

This chain links TRBV28 with TRBJ2-5; D not resolved. This CDR3 has 16 residues. Trimming cost V 3 bases and J 2 bases, with 16 bases left between them. Germline CDR1 and CDR2: MDHEN and SYDVKM. The CDR3 DNA is TGTGCCAGCAGTTTGGCGATTAGAGCGTATCAAGAGACCCAGTACTTC. This codes for CASSLAIRAYQETQYF.

The chain carries TRBV5-1 and TRBJ2-7; D may match TRBD1 or TRBD2 (6 bases each). There are 15 residues in the CDR3. Trimming stripped 4 bases from V and 3 bases from J, with 17 bases between. In germline, CDR1 is SGHRS, CDR2 YFSETQ. The CDR3, as DNA: TGCGCCAGCAGCGCCATGTCGGGGGCTAACTACGAGCAGTACTTC. Protein: CASSAMSGANYEQYF.

In its sample, this clone was seen once. This chain connects TRBV19 to TRBJ2-2; weak D call: TRBD1 (6 bases). There are 17 residues in the CDR3. Germline V gene data show CDR1 as LNHDA and CDR2 as SQIVND (reference sequence). The germline V and J ends were trimmed by 5 bases and 0 bases, with 16 bases remaining between them. CDR3 in DNA: TGTGCCAGTAGTCCTACCCCCAGGGGCGCGAACACCGGGGAGCTGTTTTTT. Its translation is CASSPTPRGANTGELFF.

This clone was seen only once. This chain uses TRBV28 with TRBJ1-2; no definite D call. V was cut by 5 bases and J by 7 bases, with 14 bases left in between. CDR1 and CDR2 (germline): MDHEN, SYDVKM. This CDR3 has 13 amino acids. The CDR3 coding sequence is TGTGCCAGCAGTGGTAACCTACGAGGTGGCTACACCTTC. Its translation: CASSGNLRGGYTF.

V gene TRBV7-3 combines with J gene TRBJ2-2; TRBD2 aligns across 11 bases. V trimming: 3 bases; J trimming: 7 bases; junction bases outside the gene matches: 10. Germline loops: CDR1 SGHTA, CDR2 FQGTGA. The CDR3 has 17 residues. The CDR3 spells CASSLRTSGLRGGELFF. CDR3 bases: TGTGCCAGCAGCTTGAGGACTAGCGGGCTTAGAGGCGGGGAGCTGTTTTTT.

There are a few counts of this clone. The chain recombines TRBV11-2 with TRBJ1-3; D unresolved. The CDR3 runs to 16 residues. Trimming took 3 bases from V and 0 from J, leaving 12 bases between them. Germline V gene lookup returns CDR1 SGHAT and CDR2 FQNNGV. The CDR3 reads CASSFARQLSGNTIYF. Here the CDR3 DNA reads TGTGCCAGCAGCTTTGCACGCCAGCTCTCTGGAAACACCATATATTTT.

The V call is TRBV27, the J call TRBJ2-7; TRBD2 aligns across 8 bases. Trimming at V came to 2 bases and at J to 7 bases, leaving 28 bases not matched to a gene. Per the germline V gene, CDR1 is MNHEY and CDR2 is SMNVEV (reference sequence). The CDR3 spans 21 residues. DNA for the CDR3: TGTGCCAGCAGTTTAAGCATGGCGGGAGGATCGGGCCGCCCCGTTGAGAAGGAGCAGTACTTC. It encodes CASSLSMAGGSGRPVEKEQYF.

The CDR3 coding sequence is TGTGCCAGCAGCGAGGGACTAGCGGGGTCCTACGAGCAGTACTTC. Amino acid sequence: CASSEGLAGSYEQYF. The rearrangement uses TRBV11-2 and TRBJ2-7, with TRBD2 matching 13 bases. With V trimmed by 5 bases and J by 1 base, 2 bases remained unmatched. CDR3 length: 15 amino acids. CDR1 SGHAT and CDR2 FQNNGV come from the germline V gene.

The V and J genes are TRBV15 and TRBJ1-5, with TRBD1 identical over 7 bases. The CDR3 covers 17 residues. CDR1 LNHNV and CDR2 YYDKDF come from the germline V gene (reference sequence). With V trimmed by 0 bases and J by 2 bases, 7 bases remained unmatched. The CDR3 DNA reads as TGTGCCACCAGCAGAGATCCAGGGGGGCTAGGCAATCAGCCCCAGCATTTT. It encodes CATSRDPGGLGNQPQHF.